Listed here are 24 T cell receptor beta chains from one sample, sequenced in a study of graft-versus-host responses after intestinal transplantation (TCRdb year 2021). The receptor library was made with the immunoSEQ multiplex PCR assay. TCRdb holds this immuneACCESS table with in-frame rearrangements only. Some clones are missing; in checked studies, unresolved V genes explain under half, and the rest has no known cause. This sample lists fewer than 45,000 clones; 91% were detected once. 2% to 2.5% of the sample goes to the ten largest clones. Sequenced here: PBMCs, sampled almost 320 days after intestinal transplant. These receptors all come from a human patient who received an intestinal transplant, so some T cells may come from the graft donor.

This clone was recorded only once. The chain employs TRBV7-2 and TRBJ2-3, with TRBD2 as a possible D gene (6 bases). Trimming stripped 4 bases from V and 1 base from J, with 9 bases between. CDR1 and CDR2 from the germline V gene are SGHTA and FQGNSA. CDR3 length: 14 residues. CDR3 in DNA: TGTGCCAGCAGCTGGGACTCGCGCACAGATACGCAGTATTTT. Residues: CASSWDSRTDTQYF.

V gene TRBV28 combines with J gene TRBJ2-1; D possibly corresponds to TRBD1 (6 bases). In germline, CDR1 is MDHEN, CDR2 SYDVKM. CDR3 size: 12 residues. With 2 bases removed from V and 13 bases from J, the gap between germline ends came to 12 bases. The CDR3 nucleotides read TGTGCCAGCAGTTTACGCGGCAGGGGACAGTTCTTC. It yields the protein CASSLRGRGQFF.

The V and J genes are TRBV6-5 and TRBJ2-3; no definite D call. Germline CDR1 reads MNHEY; CDR2 reads SVGAGI. The CDR3 covers 14 residues. With 0 bases removed from V and 2 bases from J, the gap between germline ends came to 6 bases. The CDR3 is CASSYSSHTDTQYF. DNA for the CDR3: TGTGCCAGCAGTTACTCGAGTCACACAGATACGCAGTATTTT.

This chain joins TRBV5-4 and TRBJ1-5; D is uncertain. V shed 1 base and J shed 6 bases, with 11 bases lying between them. Germline CDR1 and CDR2: SGHNT and YYREEE (reference sequence). CDR3 size: 14 residues. As DNA, the CDR3 is TGTGCCAGCAGCTTGTGGGCAGCTGGTCAGCCCCAGCATTTT. Residues: CASSLWAAGQPQHF.

The chain carries TRBV18 and TRBJ1-5; D perhaps matches TRBD1 (6 bases). Germline V gene sequence: CDR1 KGHSH, CDR2 LQKENI. The CDR3 contains 14 residues. V lost 2 bases and J lost 5, with 10 bases in between. For the CDR3, the DNA is TGTGCCAGCTCACCATCTGGACAGTATCAGCCCCAGCATTTT. This encodes CASSPSGQYQPQHF.

The chain recombines TRBV19 with TRBJ2-1; the match to TRBD2 covers 10 bases. After removal of 6 bases from V and 9 bases from J, the junction contained 20 bases not matched to a gene. CDR1 and CDR2 (germline): LNHDA, SQIVND (reference sequence). The CDR3 has 18 amino acids. The DNA for the CDR3 is TGTGCCAGTAGCTATCTCGGGGGGCTAGCGGGAGACTTGGCTGAGCAGTTCTTC. Its translation is CASSYLGGLAGDLAEQFF.

This clone has a single count. J is TRBJ2-5 and V is TRBV6-1; TRBD2 aligns across 7 bases. Germline loops: CDR1 MNHNS, CDR2 SASEGT. The CDR3 is made up of 15 amino acids. The ends lost 5 bases at V and 0 bases at J; junction bases unmatched: 6. The CDR3 DNA reads TGTGCCAGCAGTCCCCTGGGGGGGAACCAAGAGACCCAGTACTTC. Translation gives CASSPLGGNQETQYF.

The chain uses TRBV6-5 and TRBJ2-7; D perhaps matches TRBD1 (5 bases). CDR1 and CDR2 from the germline V gene are MNHEY and SVGAGI. Trimming left V 5 bases short and J 3 bases short, with 17 bases between. The CDR3 consists of 15 residues. The CDR3 DNA is TGTGCCAGCAGTGCAGGGTTTAACGCCCGCTACGAGCAGTACTTC. The encoded protein is CASSAGFNARYEQYF.

The V call is TRBV6-5, the J call TRBJ2-3; D tentatively fits TRBD1 or TRBD2 (6 bases each). V was trimmed by 5 bases and J by 2 bases, leaving 11 bases between them. Germline V gene lookup returns CDR1 MNHEY and CDR2 SVGAGI. This CDR3 is 14 amino acids long. The CDR3 region is CASSQGTDTDTQYF. The CDR3 coding sequence is TGTGCCAGCAGTCAGGGGACTGACACAGATACGCAGTATTTT.

This chain links TRBV6-1 with TRBJ2-6; D call uncertain. V lost 2 bases and J lost 0, with 11 bases in between. The germline V gene has CDR1 MNHNS and CDR2 SASEGT. This CDR3 contains 17 residues. The CDR3 region is CASSESVWISGANVLTF. The DNA for the CDR3 is TGTGCCAGCAGTGAATCAGTATGGATCTCTGGGGCCAACGTCCTGACTTTC.

On this clone itself: The missing conserved phenylalanine or tryptophan at the end of this CDR3 makes a read error likely. The DNA is left out, because the CDR3 cannot be placed on it with certainty; the CDR3 is given as TCRdb lists it. The V call is TRBV2, the J call TRBJ2-7; the table's D call, TRBD2, has no DNA check behind it. Including both end residues, the CDR3 is 10 amino acids long. Germline CDR1 SNHLY, CDR2 FYNNEI. The CDR3 spells CASSAGTAAL.

The V call is TRBV11-2, the J call TRBJ2-1, with 10 bases fitting TRBD2. The germline V gene encodes CDR1 SGHAT and CDR2 FQNNGV. This CDR3 is 16 amino acids long. V shed 5 bases, J shed 0 bases, and the junction held 4 bases outside the gene matches. CDR3 bases: TGTGCCAGCAGCAAGGGACTAGCGAGCTCCTACAATGAGCAGTTCTTC. This encodes CASSKGLASSYNEQFF.

The V and J genes are TRBV25-1 and TRBJ2-7; TRBD1 aligns across 7 bases. From germline, CDR1 is MGHDK and CDR2 SYGVNS. The trim removed 5 bases at V and 3 bases at J, leaving 13 bases unmatched. This CDR3 region has 16 residues. The CDR3 DNA follows: TGTGCCAGCAGTCTTGGTCCGGGGACAGACATCTACGAGCAGTACTTC. Its protein is CASSLGPGTDIYEQYF.

The chain combines TRBV19 with TRBJ1-1; 11 positions agree with TRBD1. The V gene end was trimmed by 5 bases and the J gene end by 4 bases; junction bases not matched to a gene: 9. The germline CDR1 and CDR2 sequences are LNHDA and SQIVND (reference sequence). CDR3 length equals 16 residues. CDR3 in amino acids: CASSPAGQGGRTEAFF. CDR3 nucleotide sequence: TGTGCCAGTAGTCCAGCGGGACAGGGGGGACGCACTGAAGCTTTCTTT.

The chain employs TRBV5-4 and TRBJ2-4; TRBD1 matches 7 bases. This CDR3 comprises 15 residues. The junction had 4 bases not matched to a gene; V was cut back by 0 bases and J by 4 bases. Looked up from germline, CDR1 is SGHNT and CDR2 is YYREEE (reference sequence). CDR3 coding DNA: TGTGCCAGCAGCTTGGACAGGGGCGGAAAAAACATTCAGTACTTC. Protein: CASSLDRGGKNIQYF. Full variable domain (remainder filled in from reference TRBV5-4 and TRBJ2-4): ETGVTQSPTHLIKTRGQQVTLRCSSQSGHNTVSWYQQALGQGPQFIFQYYREEENGRGNFPPRFSGLQFPNYSSELNVNALELDDSALYLCASSLDRGGKNIQYFGAGTRLSVL.

The chain has TRBV5-1 and TRBJ2-3; TRBD2 agrees at 9 bases. CDR3 size: 16 residues. The J segment lost 0 bases and the V segment lost 0 bases, leaving 2 bases of the junction unmatched. Germline CDR1 is SGHRS and CDR2 is YFSETQ. The CDR3 reads CASSLVLAGSTDTQYF. CDR3 DNA sequence: TGCGCCAGCAGCTTGGTTCTAGCGGGAAGCACAGATACGCAGTATTTT.

The chain couples TRBV29-1 to TRBJ2-1, with TRBD1 matching 10 bases. Unmatched junction bases numbered 9, after V lost 6 bases and J lost 7 bases. The germline V gene has CDR1 SQVTM and CDR2 ANQGSEA. The CDR3 contains 14 residues. The CDR3 region is CSVDRGQGINEQFF. Here the CDR3 DNA reads TGCAGCGTGGATAGGGGACAGGGGATAAATGAGCAGTTCTTC.

The chain links TRBV2 to TRBJ2-1, with D perhaps given as TRBD1 or TRBD2 (5 bases each). With 5 bases removed from V and 9 bases from J, the gap between germline ends came to 14 bases. The CDR3 is 13 residues long. CDR1 is SNHLY, CDR2 FYNNEI, per germline. The CDR3 loop reads CASSLEGGGEQFF. The CDR3 DNA follows: TGTGCCAGCAGTTTAGAGGGTGGGGGTGAGCAGTTCTTC.

The V call is TRBV5-1, the J call TRBJ1-3; D is uncertain. The length of the CDR3 is 16 residues. The V end was cut by 3 bases, the J end by 0 bases, with 13 bases between. Germline loops: CDR1 SGHRS, CDR2 YFSETQ. Here the CDR3 DNA reads TGCGCCAGCAGCTCGCGCGGACGGACCTCTGGAAACACCATATATTTT. Translating gives CASSSRGRTSGNTIYF.

This chain links TRBV2 with TRBJ1-5; TRBD1 matches 7 bases. V dropped 3 bases and J dropped 2; count of bases not matched to a gene: 4. There are 15 residues in the CDR3. CDR1 is SNHLY and CDR2 is FYNNEI in the germline V gene. CDR3 amino acids: CASSDDRVGNQPQHF. CDR3 nucleotide sequence: TGTGCCAGCAGTGATGACAGGGTCGGCAATCAGCCCCAGCATTTT.

This clone turned up a few times. J is TRBJ1-4 and V is TRBV2; 9 nucleotides match TRBD1. The germline gives CDR1 SNHLY, CDR2 FYNNEI. The CDR3 length is 15 residues. V lost 8 bases, J lost 8 bases, and 12 bases stayed unmatched. This chain's CDR3 is CASRATQGAEEKLFF. The CDR3 DNA follows: TGTGCCAGCCGTGCTACACAGGGGGCGGAGGAAAAACTGTTTTTT.

The rearrangement links TRBV6-1 to TRBJ1-1; D is uncertain. CDR3 length equals 12 residues. Germline V gene data show CDR1 as MNHNS and CDR2 as SASEGT. V was cut by 7 bases and J by 4 bases, with 10 bases left in between. The CDR3: CASTDLGTEAFF. CDR3 bases: TGTGCCAGCACCGACCTGGGCACTGAAGCTTTCTTT.

This chain joins TRBV11-3 and TRBJ2-7; the match to TRBD1 covers 7 bases. CDR3 length equals 13 residues. Unmatched junction bases numbered 3, after V lost 2 bases and J lost 5 bases. CDR1 SGHNT and CDR2 YENEEA come from the germline V gene. CDR3 bases: TGTGCCAGCAGCTTAAAACAGGGGAACGAGCAGTACTTC. Translating it yields CASSLKQGNEQYF.

The genes are TRBV29-1 and TRBJ1-2; D unresolved. V was cut by 0 bases and J by 3 bases, with 8 bases left in between. Looked up from germline, CDR1 is SQVTM and CDR2 is ANQGSEA. The CDR3 has 13 residues. CDR3 nucleotide sequence: TGCAGCGTTGAAGATCGCCAGGACTATGGCTACACCTTC. Translated, it gives CSVEDRQDYGYTF.